The entry below gives a single TCR beta chain sequence along with its context. Its antigen remains unidentified. This entry is derived from a study of blood T cells in healthy people across ages. PCR was performed a second time for about 7 to 11 cycles using a sample-barcoded 5' primer and a J-beta primer mix. TCRdb re-analysed the 5' RACE reads in MiXCR, keeping a single row per CDR3 protein. Of around 990,000 distinct CDR3 sequences listed, 30% to 40% are singletons. Study-wide findings and caveats: Older individuals had lower TCR beta diversity per million T cells (the decline was roughly linear). A strong correlation between TCR beta diversity and naive T cell percentage was seen.

J lost 0 bases, V lost 2 bases, and 8 bases had no gene match. Germline CDR1 MNHEY, CDR2 SVGEGT. The CDR3 contains 18 residues. The clonotype comes from a man aged 18 to 29 in good health. This chain joins TRBV6-2 or TRBV6-3 and TRBJ2-7; 12 bases align to TRBD2. The source material was blood. CDR3 sequence (DNA): TGTGCCAGCAGTTACCTCGGGACTAGCGGGTTCAGCTCCTACGAGCAGTACTTC. Protein: CASSYLGTSGFSSYEQYF.